This TCR beta chain was sequenced in a study of control samples from healthy donors and cancer patients. CDR1 is SQVTM and CDR2 is ANQGSEA in the germline V gene. The CDR3 extends over 12 amino acids. The ends were cut back, 7 bases at V and 1 base at J, with 8 bases in the middle. Repertoires were generated with immunoSEQ multiplex PCR, while TCRdb's copy carries only in-frame clones and drops some. Of more than 100,000 clones in the sample, approximately 90% were seen once. The TCR was taken from a man in his 60s with lung cancer. V and J are TRBV29-1 and TRBJ1-5, with a tentative D call TRBD1 (6 bases). Input material: PBMCs. The CDR3 reads CSAQGSNQPQHF. CDR3 nucleotide sequence: TGCAGCGCCCAGGGGAGCAATCAGCCCCAGCATTTT.